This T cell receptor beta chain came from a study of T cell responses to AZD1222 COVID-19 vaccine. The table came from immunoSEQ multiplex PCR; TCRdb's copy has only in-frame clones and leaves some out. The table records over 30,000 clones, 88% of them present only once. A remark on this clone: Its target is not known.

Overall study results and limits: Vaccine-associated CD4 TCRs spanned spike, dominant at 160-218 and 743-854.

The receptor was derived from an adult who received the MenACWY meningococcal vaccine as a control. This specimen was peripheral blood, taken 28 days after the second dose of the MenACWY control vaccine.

The CDR3 DNA sequence: TGTGCCAGCAGCCTGGGACTAGCAGTTGTTAATGAGCAGTTCTTC. It is translated as CASSLGLAVVNEQFF. The V and J genes are TRBV3-1 (or the pseudogene TRBV3-2) and TRBJ2-1, with 9 nucleotides matching TRBD2. The V gene end was trimmed by 4 bases and the J gene end by 7 bases; junction bases not matched to a gene: 8. This CDR3 spans 15 amino acids. Germline V CDR1 and CDR2: LGHDT, YNNKEL (reference sequence).